Each of the 13 T cell receptor beta chains below was sequenced from the same sample in a study of post-analysis software for immune sequencing data (dated by TCRdb to between 2015 and 2017). These receptors lack a known antigen. The library was produced with PCR. The listed sequencing device is Illumina HiSeq 2500. To reduce PCR and sequencing biases, unique molecular identifiers were incorporated into the TCR beta cDNA libraries. TCRdb reran the public reads through fastp at Q25 and MiXCR, keeping productive beta chains. Each record represents a unique CDR3 protein, reported with the most common genes and DNA among its rows. Recorded for this sample are roughly 730,000 distinct CDR3 sequences; roughly 27% of them occurred a single time. In total, the top ten clones hold around 0.6% of the sample. Points the paper makes about the study in general: Four to six TRBV segments, including TRBV5-6, TRBV5-1 and TRBV20-1, were significantly more frequent in patients than controls.

Sequences were obtained from blood. The receptors here all came from a girl under 18 with multiple sclerosis.

On this clonotype: Its ends do not fully match the called genes, so a read error is possible. The CDR3: CSANRAGLAYNEQVF. The CDR3 DNA sequence: TGCAGTGCTAACAGGGCCGGACTGGCCTACAATGAGCAGGTCTTC. J is TRBJ2-1 and V is TRBV20-1; possible D gene TRBD1, 6 bases. The CDR3 runs 15 residues. CDR1 and CDR2 from the germline V gene are DFQATT and SNEGSKA (reference sequence).

This sequence joins TRBV6-5 and TRBJ2-5; D is unresolved. This CDR3 region has 13 residues. Germline CDR1 reads MNHEY; CDR2 reads SVGAGI. Trimming shortened V by 2 bases and J by 4 bases, and 8 bases separated the two germline ends. The CDR3 loop is CASSYDWSETQYF. The DNA of the CDR3 is TGTGCCAGCAGTTACGATTGGTCAGAGACCCAGTACTTC.

The chain joins TRBV6-2 or TRBV6-3 to TRBJ1-1, with 9 positions matching TRBD1. After removal of 5 bases from V and 6 bases from J, the junction contained 10 bases not matched to a gene. Germline V gene data show CDR1 as MNHEY and CDR2 as SVGEGT. CDR3 length equals 15 residues. The DNA of the CDR3 is TGTGCCAGCAGTAGAACCGGGACAGGGAGCGCTGAAGCTTTCTTT. Its translation: CASSRTGTGSAEAFF.

The chain combines TRBV7-8 with TRBJ2-6; 10 bases match TRBD1. V shed 6 bases and J 0 bases; nucleotides not matched to a gene: 11. The CDR3 covers 19 residues. CDR1 and CDR2 from the germline V gene are SGHVS and FQNEAQ. The CDR3 is CASRPGQGGSYSGANVLTF. CDR3 bases: TGTGCCAGCAGACCTGGACAGGGGGGTTCGTACTCTGGGGCCAACGTCCTGACTTTC.

This clonotype was observed a single time. The chain recombines TRBV6-6 with TRBJ1-1; D perhaps matches TRBD1 (5 bases). Germline loops: CDR1 MNHNY, CDR2 SVGAGI (reference sequence). Trimming stripped 11 bases from V and 5 bases from J, with 21 bases between. The CDR3 runs to 14 residues. CDR3 DNA: TGTGCCGGCAACCGCGACAGTGAGCGGACTGAAGCTTTCTTT. Amino acid sequence: CAGNRDSERTEAFF.

This clonotype turned up a few times. This chain links TRBV29-1 with TRBJ2-1; 8 bases line up with TRBD2. Unmatched junction bases numbered 14, after V lost 4 bases and J lost 0 bases. This CDR3 has 18 residues. In germline, CDR1 is SQVTM, CDR2 ANQGSEA. This CDR3 reads CSVGLGSGSTSSYNEQFF. The CDR3 DNA sequence: TGCAGCGTTGGCCTGGGGAGCGGGAGCACCAGCTCCTACAATGAGCAGTTCTTC.

J is TRBJ1-2 and V is TRBV2; D call uncertain. Germline loops: CDR1 SNHLY, CDR2 FYNNEI. This CDR3 spans 13 amino acids. With 4 bases removed from V and 3 bases from J, the gap between germline ends came to 9 bases. DNA of the CDR3: TGTGCCAGCAGTGGTCGGGAGCACTATGGCTACACCTTC. Protein sequence: CASSGREHYGYTF.

The gene calls are TRBV7-2 and TRBJ1-5, with a tentative D call TRBD1 (5 bases). The CDR3 covers 19 residues. The germline V and J ends were trimmed by 5 bases and 1 base, with 24 bases remaining between them. Germline V gene lookup returns CDR1 SGHTA and CDR2 FQGNSA. The CDR3: CASSPPRGRQGESNQPQHF. In DNA, the CDR3 is TGTGCCAGCAGCCCACCCAGAGGTCGGCAGGGTGAAAGCAATCAGCCCCAGCATTTT.

This clonotype showed up just a few times. An end of the junction does not agree with germline; a read error may underlie this. This chain links TRBV5-1 with TRBJ2-1; TRBD2 aligns across 9 bases. Looked up from germline, CDR1 is SGHRS and CDR2 is YFSETQ. This CDR3 is built from 18 residues. The CDR3 DNA reads as TGCGCCAGCAGCTTGGATGGTCGCGGGGGGGCTAAGGCCAATGAACAGTTCTTC. Translating gives CASSLDGRGGAKANEQFF.

The chain uses TRBV12-3 or TRBV12-4 and TRBJ2-3; D is undetermined. The CDR3 loop spans 12 amino acids. Trimming left V 6 bases short and J 2 bases short, with 6 bases between. The CDR3 is CASRTNTDTQYF. The CDR3 DNA reads as TGTGCCAGCAGAACGAACACAGATACGCAGTATTTT.

This clonotype was counted a few times. The CDR3 here is CASSDSWGAVGNEQFF. For the CDR3, the DNA is TGTGCCAGCAGCGACTCGTGGGGGGCCGTGGGCAATGAGCAGTTCTTC. The chain carries TRBV6-5 and TRBJ2-1; D possibly matches TRBD1 or TRBD2 (6 bases each). The CDR3 contains 16 residues. V lost 6 bases to trimming and J lost 6 bases, with 21 bases between them. Looked up from germline, CDR1 is MNHEY and CDR2 is SVGAGI.

This sequence joins TRBV7-2 and TRBJ2-5; 12 positions match TRBD2. The CDR3 contains 15 residues. Germline V gives CDR1 SGHTA, CDR2 FQGNSA. V was clipped by 5 bases and J by 5 bases; unmatched bases: 6. CDR3 nucleotides: TGTGCCAGCAGCATGACTAGCGGGAGTACGGAGACCCAGTACTTC. It yields the protein CASSMTSGSTETQYF.

Ten or more counts support this clonotype. The chain recombines TRBV10-3 with TRBJ2-7; TRBD2 matches 7 bases. The CDR3 sequence is 14 residues long. The germline gives CDR1 ENHRY, CDR2 SYGVKD. J gave up 3 bases and V 6 bases, and 8 bases lay outside the gene matches. The CDR3 DNA sequence: TGTGCCATCAGCCCCCCGTCGGGAGGCTACGAGCAGTACTTC. Encoded protein: CAISPPSGGYEQYF.